Presented here are 6 T cell receptor beta chains from one specimen sequenced in a study of T cell responses to AZD1222 COVID-19 vaccine. The repertoire was sequenced with immunoSEQ multiplex PCR; TCRdb's copy has only in-frame clones and lacks some. The sample shows over 100,000 clones, 84% of them seen only once. The specimen comprised peripheral blood, sampled on day 0 of AZD1222 vaccination. These receptors originate from an adult in good health.

This clone was recorded only once. This sequence joins TRBV18 and TRBJ2-2, with TRBD1 matching 7 bases. V gave up 1 base and J gave up 3 bases; unmatched junction bases: 14. The germline V gene has CDR1 KGHSH and CDR2 LQKENI. The CDR3 has 19 residues. This CDR3 reads CASSPLTVGRQGDTGELFF. For the CDR3, the DNA is TGTGCCAGCTCACCACTGACCGTGGGGCGACAGGGAGACACCGGGGAGCTGTTTTTT. Together with reference TRBV18 and TRBJ2-2, the CDR3 gives the full variable domain: NAGVMQNPRHLVRRRGQEARLRCSPMKGHSHVYWYRQLPEEGLKFMVYLQKENIIDESGMPKERFSAEFPKEGPSILRIQQVVRGDSAAYFCASSPLTVGRQGDTGELFFGEGSRLTVL.

The chain is built from TRBV27 and TRBJ1-2; TRBD1 aligns across 8 bases. CDR1 is MNHEY, CDR2 SMNVEV, per germline (reference sequence). Germline trimming cut 6 bases from V and 9 bases from J; bases unmatched to any gene: 6. The CDR3 is 12 residues long. The CDR3 spells CASSGQGESYTF. The CDR3, as DNA: TGTGCCAGCAGCGGACAGGGTGAAAGCTACACCTTC.

V gene TRBV2 combines with J gene TRBJ2-2, with 11 bases aligning to TRBD2. The germline gives CDR1 SNHLY, CDR2 FYNNEI. The CDR3 contains 15 residues. Unmatched junction bases numbered 3, after V lost 8 bases and J lost 1 base. DNA for the CDR3: TGTGCCAGCGGAGGACTAGCGGGGAACACCGGGGAGCTGTTTTTT. It specifies CASGGLAGNTGELFF.

The rearrangement uses TRBV28 and TRBJ1-2; D call uncertain. Germline V gene data show CDR1 as MDHEN and CDR2 as SYDVKM. V lost 3 bases, J lost 2 bases, and 4 bases lay in between. This CDR3 region has 12 residues. CDR3 protein: CASSFRNYGYTF. The CDR3 nucleotides are TGTGCCAGCAGTTTCAGGAACTATGGCTACACCTTC.

This clone was recorded once. The chain recombines TRBV3-1 (or the pseudogene TRBV3-2) with TRBJ2-1, with D hard to call. V lost 6 bases and J 8 bases, leaving 14 bases between the germline ends. CDR1 LGHDT and CDR2 YNNKEL come from the germline V gene (reference sequence). This CDR3 contains 13 residues. CDR3 nucleotides: TGTGCCAGCAGGAAAGAGCCCAGCCATGAGCAGTTCTTC. Translated, it gives CASRKEPSHEQFF.

The genes are TRBV3-1 (or the pseudogene TRBV3-2) and TRBJ2-3; D tentatively reads TRBD1 or TRBD2 (5 bases each). Germline CDR1 reads LGHDT; CDR2 reads YNNKEL (reference sequence). This CDR3 region has 16 residues. Deletions cut 1 base from V and 5 bases from J, with 16 bases between. The CDR3 sequence is CASSQARGAQVDTQYF. In DNA, the CDR3 is TGTGCCAGCAGCCAAGCGAGGGGAGCACAAGTAGATACGCAGTATTTT.